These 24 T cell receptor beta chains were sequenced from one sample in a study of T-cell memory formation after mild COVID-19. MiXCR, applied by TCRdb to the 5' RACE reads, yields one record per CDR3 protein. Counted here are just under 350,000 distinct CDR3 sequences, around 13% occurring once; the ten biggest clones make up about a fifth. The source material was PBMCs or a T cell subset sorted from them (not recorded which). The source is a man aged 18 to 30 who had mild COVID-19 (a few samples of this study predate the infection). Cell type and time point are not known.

The CDR3 is CASTLMSGYSGNTIYF. The CDR3 DNA follows: TGTGCCAGCACCCTAATGTCGGGGTACTCTGGAAACACCATATATTTT. The chain links TRBV6-6 to TRBJ1-3; D remains unclear. CDR1 is MNHNY, CDR2 SVGAGI, per germline (reference sequence). The CDR3 spans 16 residues. Deletions cut 7 bases from V and 0 bases from J, with 16 bases between.

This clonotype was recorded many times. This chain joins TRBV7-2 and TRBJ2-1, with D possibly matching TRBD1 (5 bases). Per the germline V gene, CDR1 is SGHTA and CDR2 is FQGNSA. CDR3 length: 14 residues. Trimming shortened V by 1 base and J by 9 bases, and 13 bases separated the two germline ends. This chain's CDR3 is CASSLGPGYSEQFF. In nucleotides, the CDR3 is TGTGCCAGCAGCTTAGGCCCAGGGTATTCTGAGCAGTTCTTC.

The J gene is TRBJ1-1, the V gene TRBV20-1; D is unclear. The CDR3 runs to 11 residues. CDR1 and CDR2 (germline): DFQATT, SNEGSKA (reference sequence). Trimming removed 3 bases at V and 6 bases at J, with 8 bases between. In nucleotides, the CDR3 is TGCAGTGCTAGTGTTTTTCCTGAAGCTTTCTTT. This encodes CSASVFPEAFF.

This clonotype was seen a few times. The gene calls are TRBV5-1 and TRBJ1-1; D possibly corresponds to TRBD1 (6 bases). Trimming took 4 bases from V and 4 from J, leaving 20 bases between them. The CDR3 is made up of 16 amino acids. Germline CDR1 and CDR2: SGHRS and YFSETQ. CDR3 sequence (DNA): TGCGCCAGCAGCCAACGGCAACAGGGACCGGGCACTGAAGCTTTCTTT. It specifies CASSQRQQGPGTEAFF. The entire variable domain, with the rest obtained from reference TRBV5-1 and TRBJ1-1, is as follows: KAGVTQTPRYLIKTRGQQVTLSCSPISGHRSVSWYQQTPGQGLQFLFEYFSETQRNKGNFPGRFSGRQFSNSRSEMNVSTLELGDSALYLCASSQRQQGPGTEAFFGQGTRLTVV.

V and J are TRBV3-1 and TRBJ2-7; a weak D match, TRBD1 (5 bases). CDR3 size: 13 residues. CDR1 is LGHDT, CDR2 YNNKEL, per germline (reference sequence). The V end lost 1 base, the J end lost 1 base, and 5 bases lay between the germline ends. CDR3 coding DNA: TGTGCCAGCAGCCAAGGACAGTCCTACGAGCAGTACGTC. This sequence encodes CASSQGQSYEQYV.

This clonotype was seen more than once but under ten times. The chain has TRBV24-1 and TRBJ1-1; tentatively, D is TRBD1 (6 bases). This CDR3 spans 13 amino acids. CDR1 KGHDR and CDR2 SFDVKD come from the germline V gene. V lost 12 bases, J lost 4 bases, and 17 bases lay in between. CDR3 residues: CARIFGGGTEAFF. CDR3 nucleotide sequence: TGTGCCCGAATCTTCGGGGGCGGCACTGAAGCTTTCTTT.

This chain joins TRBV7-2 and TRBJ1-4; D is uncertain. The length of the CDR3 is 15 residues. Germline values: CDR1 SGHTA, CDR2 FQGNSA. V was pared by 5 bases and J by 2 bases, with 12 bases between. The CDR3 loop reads CASSTYLGTNEKLFF. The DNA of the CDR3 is TGTGCCAGCAGCACATATTTAGGTACTAATGAAAAACTGTTTTTT.

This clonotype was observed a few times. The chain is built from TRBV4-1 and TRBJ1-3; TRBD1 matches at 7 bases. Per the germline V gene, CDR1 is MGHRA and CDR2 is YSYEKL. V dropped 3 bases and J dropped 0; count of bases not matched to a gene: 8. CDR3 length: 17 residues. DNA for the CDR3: TGCGCCAGCAGCCAGCGACTGGGACAGCTCTCTGGAAACACCATATATTTT. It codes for CASSQRLGQLSGNTIYF.

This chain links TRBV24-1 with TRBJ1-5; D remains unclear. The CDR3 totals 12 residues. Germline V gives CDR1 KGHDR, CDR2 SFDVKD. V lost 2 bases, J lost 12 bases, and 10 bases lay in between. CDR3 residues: CATSDSTGVQHF. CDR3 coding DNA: TGTGCCACCAGTGATTCCACCGGGGTCCAGCATTTT.

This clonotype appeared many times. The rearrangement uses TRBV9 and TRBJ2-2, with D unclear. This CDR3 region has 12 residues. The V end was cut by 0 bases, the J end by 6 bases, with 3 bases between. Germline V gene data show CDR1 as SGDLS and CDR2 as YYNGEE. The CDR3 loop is CASSVVSGELFF. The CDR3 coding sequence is TGTGCCAGCAGCGTAGTATCCGGGGAGCTGTTTTTT.

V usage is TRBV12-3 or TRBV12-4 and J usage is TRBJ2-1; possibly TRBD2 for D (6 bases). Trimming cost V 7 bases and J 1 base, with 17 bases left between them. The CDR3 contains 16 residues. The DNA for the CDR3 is TGTGCCAGCAACGAATGGGGGGACGGATCCTACAATGAGCAGTTCTTC. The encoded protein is CASNEWGDGSYNEQFF.

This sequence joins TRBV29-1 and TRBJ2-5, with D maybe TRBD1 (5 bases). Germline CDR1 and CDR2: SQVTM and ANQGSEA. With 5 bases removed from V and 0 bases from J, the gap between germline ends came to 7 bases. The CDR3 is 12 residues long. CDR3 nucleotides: TGCAGCGTTCAGGGAAACCAAGAGACCCAGTACTTC. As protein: CSVQGNQETQYF.

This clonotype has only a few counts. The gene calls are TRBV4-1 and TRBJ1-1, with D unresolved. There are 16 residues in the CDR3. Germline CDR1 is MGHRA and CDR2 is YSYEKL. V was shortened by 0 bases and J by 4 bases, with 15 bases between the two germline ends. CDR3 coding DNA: TGCGCCAGCAGCCAAGATACCGTATACAGTCGCACTGAAGCTTTCTTT. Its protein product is CASSQDTVYSRTEAFF.

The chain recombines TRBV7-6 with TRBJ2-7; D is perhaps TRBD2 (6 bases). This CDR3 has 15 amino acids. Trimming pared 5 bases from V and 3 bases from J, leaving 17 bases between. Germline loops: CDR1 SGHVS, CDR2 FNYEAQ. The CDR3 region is CASSTGGDLGYEQYF. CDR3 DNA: TGTGCCAGCAGCACCGGCGGGGATCTTGGCTACGAGCAGTACTTC.

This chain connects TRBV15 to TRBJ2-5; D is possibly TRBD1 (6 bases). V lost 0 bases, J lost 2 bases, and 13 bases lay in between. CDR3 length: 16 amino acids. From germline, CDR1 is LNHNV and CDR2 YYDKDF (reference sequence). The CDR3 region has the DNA TGTGCCACCAGCAGAGATATTTGGACAGAGCAAGAGACCCAGTACTTC. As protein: CATSRDIWTEQETQYF.

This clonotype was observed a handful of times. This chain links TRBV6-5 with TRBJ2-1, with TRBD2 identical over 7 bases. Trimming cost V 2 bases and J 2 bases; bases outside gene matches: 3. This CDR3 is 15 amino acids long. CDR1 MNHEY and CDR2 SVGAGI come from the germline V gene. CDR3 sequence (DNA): TGTGCCAGCAGTTACGTTGCGGGGGCCTACAATGAGCAGTTCTTC. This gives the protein CASSYVAGAYNEQFF.

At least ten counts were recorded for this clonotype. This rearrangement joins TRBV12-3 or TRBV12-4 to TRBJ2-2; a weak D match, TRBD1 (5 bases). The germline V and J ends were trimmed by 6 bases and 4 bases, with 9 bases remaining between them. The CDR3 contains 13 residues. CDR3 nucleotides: TGTGCCAGCAGAGGGGCCGGCACCGGGGAGCTGTTTTTT. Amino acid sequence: CASRGAGTGELFF.

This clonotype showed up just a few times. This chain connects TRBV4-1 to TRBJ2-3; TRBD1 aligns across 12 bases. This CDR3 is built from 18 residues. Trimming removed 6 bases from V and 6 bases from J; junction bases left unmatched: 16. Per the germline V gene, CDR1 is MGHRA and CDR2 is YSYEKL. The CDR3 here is CASSFGTGGAGRYDTQYF. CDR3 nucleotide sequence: TGCGCCAGCAGTTTTGGGACAGGGGGCGCCGGGAGATACGATACGCAGTATTTT.

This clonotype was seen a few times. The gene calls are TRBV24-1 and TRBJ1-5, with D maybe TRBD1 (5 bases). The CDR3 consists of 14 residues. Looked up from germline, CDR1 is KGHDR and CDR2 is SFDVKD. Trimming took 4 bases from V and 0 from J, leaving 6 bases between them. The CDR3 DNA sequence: TGTGCCACCAGTGACGGACATAGCAATCAGCCCCAGCATTTT. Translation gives CATSDGHSNQPQHF.

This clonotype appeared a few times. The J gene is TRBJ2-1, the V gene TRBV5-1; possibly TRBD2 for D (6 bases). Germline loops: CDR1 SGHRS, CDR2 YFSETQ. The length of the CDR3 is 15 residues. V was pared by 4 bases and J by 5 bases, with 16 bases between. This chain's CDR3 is CASSLLLGRNNEQFF. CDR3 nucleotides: TGCGCCAGCAGCCTTTTGTTAGGGAGGAACAATGAGCAGTTCTTC.

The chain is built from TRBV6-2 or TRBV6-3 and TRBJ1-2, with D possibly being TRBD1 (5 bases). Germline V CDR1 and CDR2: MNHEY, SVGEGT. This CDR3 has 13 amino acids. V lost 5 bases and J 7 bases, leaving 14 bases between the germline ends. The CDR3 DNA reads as TGTGCCAGCAGTAAACCAGGGATCCTTGGCTACACCTTC. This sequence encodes CASSKPGILGYTF.

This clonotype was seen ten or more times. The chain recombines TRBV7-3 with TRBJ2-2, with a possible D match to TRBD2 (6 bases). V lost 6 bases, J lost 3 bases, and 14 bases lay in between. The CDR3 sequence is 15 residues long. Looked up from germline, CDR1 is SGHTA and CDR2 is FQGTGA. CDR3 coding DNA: TGTGCCAGCAGGACGGGACTCCTACACACCGGGGAGCTGTTTTTT. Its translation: CASRTGLLHTGELFF.

The CDR3 sequence: CASRMDRGNNSPLHF. The CDR3 bases are TGTGCCAGCAGAATGGACAGAGGGAATAATTCACCCCTCCACTTT. The chain couples TRBV6-5 to TRBJ1-6; tentative D call: TRBD1 (6 bases). The CDR3 spans 15 residues. Deletions cut 6 bases from V and 5 bases from J, with 14 bases between. The germline CDR1 and CDR2 sequences are MNHEY and SVGAGI.

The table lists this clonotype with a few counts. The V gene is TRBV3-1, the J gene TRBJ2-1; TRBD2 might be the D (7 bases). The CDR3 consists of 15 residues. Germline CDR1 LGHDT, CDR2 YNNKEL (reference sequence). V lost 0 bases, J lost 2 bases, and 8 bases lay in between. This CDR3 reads CASSQDGGPYNEQFF. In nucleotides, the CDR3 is TGTGCCAGCAGCCAAGACGGGGGGCCCTACAATGAGCAGTTCTTC.